The T cell receptor (beta chain) under discussion was sequenced for a study of vaccination and CD4 T cells after COVID-19. Study overall: Two Hispanic individuals were among six male and four female convalescent patients.

For this clonotype: Its antigen is as yet unknown.

CD4+ T cells that had been cultured provided DNA sequenced with the Oncomine TCR Beta short-read assay. MiXCR, applied by TCRdb to the PCR reads, yields one record per CDR3 protein. Of just under 20,000 distinct CDR3 sequences in the sample, 42% were seen once. Notes on the study in general: Relatively few convalescent patients and no early post-infection timepoints were analyzed.

The treatment denotes: roughly ten-day PBMC culture with coronavirus spike peptide pools or control peptides (ViraFEST assay). This TCR came from a human donor who received a COVID-19 vaccine. Sequencing used CD4+ T cells from blood, cultured in vitro, obtained before SARS-CoV-2 vaccination.

The CDR3: CASRPAGQGETQYF. Here the CDR3 DNA reads TGCGCCAGCAGGCCCGCGGGACAGGGAGAGACCCAGTACTTC. J is TRBJ2-5 and V is TRBV5-1; TRBD1 matches 9 bases. The CDR3 runs to 14 residues. Germline trimming cut 5 bases from V and 4 bases from J; bases unmatched to any gene: 6. Germline CDR1 reads SGHRS; CDR2 reads YFSETQ.